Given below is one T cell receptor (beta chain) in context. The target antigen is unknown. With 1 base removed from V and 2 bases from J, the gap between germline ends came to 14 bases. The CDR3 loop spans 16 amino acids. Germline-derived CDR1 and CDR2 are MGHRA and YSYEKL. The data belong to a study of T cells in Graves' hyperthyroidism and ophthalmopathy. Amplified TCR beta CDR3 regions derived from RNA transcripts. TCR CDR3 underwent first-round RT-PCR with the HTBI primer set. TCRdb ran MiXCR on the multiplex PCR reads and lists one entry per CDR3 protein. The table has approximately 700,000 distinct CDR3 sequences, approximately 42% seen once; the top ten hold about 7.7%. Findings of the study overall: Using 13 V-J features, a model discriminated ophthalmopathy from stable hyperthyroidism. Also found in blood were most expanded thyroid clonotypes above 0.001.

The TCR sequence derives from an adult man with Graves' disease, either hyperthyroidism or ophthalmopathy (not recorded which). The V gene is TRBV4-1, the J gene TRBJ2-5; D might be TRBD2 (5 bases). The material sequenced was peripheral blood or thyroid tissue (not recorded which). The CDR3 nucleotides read TGCGCCAGCAGCCAAGGGAGCGGCTGGGGACAAGAGACCCAGTACTTC. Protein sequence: CASSQGSGWGQETQYF.